Given below is one T cell receptor (beta chain) in context. Its antigen is not identified. This sample was taken from a study of cytomegalovirus exposure and HLA in healthy donors. Turning to the study itself: Earlier work reported about 110 million unique TCR beta sequences from approximately 180 million T cells.

V lost 2 bases to trimming and J lost 8 bases; unmatched junction nucleotides: 10. The V gene's germline CDR1 is WNHNN and CDR2 SYGVQD (reference sequence). The CDR3 has 16 residues. Donors were nominally healthy when sampled, though unrecorded immune exposures were likely. With 60 Vbeta and 13 Jbeta primers, the PCR was carried out. TCRdb's table, derived via immunoSEQ multiplex PCR, lists solely in-frame clones and lacks some. Of 210,000 or so clones listed, around four fifths are singletons. General study points: Later analysis suggested links between common viral pathogens and several top significant clusters. According to an earlier analysis, most TCR beta V segments yielded productive rearrangements about 87% or about 30% of the time.

The source is a woman in her sixties or seventies in good health and CMV-seropositive. The sequenced material came from PBMCs. The chain links TRBV10-1 to TRBJ2-1, with 9 bases that match TRBD2. CDR3 bases: TGCGCCAGCAGTGAGATACGACTAGCGGTGCTCGATGAGCAGTTCTTC. It is translated as CASSEIRLAVLDEQFF.